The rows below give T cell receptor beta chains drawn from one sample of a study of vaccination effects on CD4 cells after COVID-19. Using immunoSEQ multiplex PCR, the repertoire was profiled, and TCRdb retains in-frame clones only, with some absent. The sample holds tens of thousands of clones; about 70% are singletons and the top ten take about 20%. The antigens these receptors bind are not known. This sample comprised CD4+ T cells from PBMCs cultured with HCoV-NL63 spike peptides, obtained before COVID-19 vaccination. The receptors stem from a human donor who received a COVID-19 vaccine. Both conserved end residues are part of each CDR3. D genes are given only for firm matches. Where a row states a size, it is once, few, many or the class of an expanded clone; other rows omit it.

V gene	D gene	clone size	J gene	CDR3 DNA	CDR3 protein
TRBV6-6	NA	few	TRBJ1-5	TGTGCCAGCACCTCGGGTCAGCCCCAGCATTTT	CASTSGQPQHF
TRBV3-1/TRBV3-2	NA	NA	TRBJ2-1	TGTGCCAGCAGCCTACCGGGCACCTCGCCATACGGTGCGTTCTTC	CASSLPGTSPYGAFF
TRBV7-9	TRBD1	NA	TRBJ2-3	TGTGCCAGCAGCCTGGGGCAGGGGGGCACAGATACGCAGTATTTT	CASSLGQGGTDTQYF
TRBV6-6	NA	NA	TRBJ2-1	TGTGCCAGCAGTCGATCCCGTACAGGGCAGAATGAGCAGTTCTTC	CASSRSRTGQNEQFF
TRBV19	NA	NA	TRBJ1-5	TGTGGCAGCGACTCGAGTAAGGGCCATAGCAATCAGCCCCAGCATTTT	CGSDSSKGHSNQPQHF
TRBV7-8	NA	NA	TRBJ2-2	TGTGCCAGCAGCCCGCCGGTAGACACTGGGGAGCTGTTTTTT	CASSPPVDTGELFF
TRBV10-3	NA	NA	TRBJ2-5	TGTGCCATCAGTGATTGGCAGGTCGGAGAGACCCAGTACTTC	CAISDWQVGETQYF
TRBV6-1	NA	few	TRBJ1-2	TGTGCCAGCAGTGAAGCAGGGGCCGAAGTCGGCTATGGCTACACCTTC	CASSEAGAEVGYGYTF
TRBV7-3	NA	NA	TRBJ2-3	TGTGCCAGCAGCCCGGGGACATTTTCAGATACGCAGTATTTT	CASSPGTFSDTQYF
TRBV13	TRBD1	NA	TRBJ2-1	TGTGCCAGCAGCTTGAACAGGGGGCAAGCCTACAATGAGCAGTTCTTC	CASSLNRGQAYNEQFF
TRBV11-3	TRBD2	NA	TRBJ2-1	TGTGCCAGCAGCTCGGCGGCTAGCGGGAGGAGACAGTTCTTC	CASSSAASGRRQFF
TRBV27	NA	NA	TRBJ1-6	TGTGCCAGCAGTTCCGGGAGCTCCTATAATTCACCCCTCCACTTT	CASSSGSSYNSPLHF
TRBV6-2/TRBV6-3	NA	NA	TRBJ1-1	TGTGCCAGCAGTTACGGGGGCGTGAACACTGAAGCTTTCTTT	CASSYGGVNTEAFF
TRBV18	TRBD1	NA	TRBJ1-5	TGTGCCAGCTCACCTAATCAGGGGGCAGGGCAGCCCCAGCATTTT	CASSPNQGAGQPQHF
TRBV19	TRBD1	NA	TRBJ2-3	TGTGCCAGTACCCCTCTCTTTACAGGGGGCGGAGATACGCAGTATTTT	CASTPLFTGGGDTQYF
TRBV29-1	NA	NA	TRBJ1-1	TGCAGCGTTGATCTGACTCCCGGTGGGACTGAAGCTTTCTTT	CSVDLTPGGTEAFF
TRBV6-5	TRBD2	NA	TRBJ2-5	TGTGCCACCGCGAGCGGGAGAGGGGAGACCCAGTACTTC	CATASGRGETQYF
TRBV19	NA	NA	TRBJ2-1	TGTGCCAGTAAGACCTTGGCCTACAATGAGCAGTTCTTC	CASKTLAYNEQFF
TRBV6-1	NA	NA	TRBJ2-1	TGTGCCAGCAGTGAGTCGTCGAACAATGAGCAGTTCTTC	CASSESSNNEQFF
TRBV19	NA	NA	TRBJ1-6	TGTGCCAGTAGTGAAACAGGTTTAGGCCTTAATTCACCCCTCCACTTT	CASSETGLGLNSPLHF
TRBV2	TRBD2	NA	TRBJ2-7	TGTGCCAGCAGTTCCGATCTAGCGGGATCCCACGAGCAGTACTTC	CASSSDLAGSHEQYF
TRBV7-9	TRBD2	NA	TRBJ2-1	TGTGCCAGCAGCCCGCTTCCCGGGACTAGCGGGAGGGTGAATGAGCAGTTCTTC	CASSPLPGTSGRVNEQFF
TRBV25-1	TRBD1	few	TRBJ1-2	TGTGCCAGCAGAGGACAGGGCGAGAATGGCTACACCTTC	CASRGQGENGYTF
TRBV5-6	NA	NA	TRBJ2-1	TGTGCCAGCGAAAGGCGGGGCGCCAATGAGCAGTTCTTC	CASERRGANEQFF
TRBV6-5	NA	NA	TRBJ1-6	TGTGCCAGTAACCTGGGGGGAAATTCACCCCTCCACTTT	CASNLGGNSPLHF
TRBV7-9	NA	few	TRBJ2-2	TGTGCCAGCAGCTTAGCGCAACCCCGGGTGGGATTTTTGCCCGGGGAGCTGTTTTTT	CASSLAQPRVGFLPGELFF
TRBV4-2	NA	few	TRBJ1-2	TGTGCCAGCAGCCAAGAATGGGGTGGCTATGGCTACACCTTC	CASSQEWGGYGYTF
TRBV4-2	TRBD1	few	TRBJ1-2	TGTGCCAGCAGCCAGGGGTCGGGACAGGGGTCTCATGGCTACACCTTC	CASSQGSGQGSHGYTF
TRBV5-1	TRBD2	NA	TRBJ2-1	TGCGCCAGCAGCAGCCCCGGGACTAGCGGGAGTTCTTCCTACAATGAGCAGTTCTTC	CASSSPGTSGSSSYNEQFF
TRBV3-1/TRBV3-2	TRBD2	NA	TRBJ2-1	TGTGCCAGCAGCCCAACTAGCGGGAGTAACGATGAGCAGTTCTTC	CASSPTSGSNDEQFF
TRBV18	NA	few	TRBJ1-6	TGTGCCAGCTCACCAGTGACAAGCCTAAATTCACCCCTCCACTTT	CASSPVTSLNSPLHF
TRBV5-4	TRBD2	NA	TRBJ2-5	TGTGCCAGCAGCCATAAGCGGGGAGGTCAAGAGACCCAGTACTTC	CASSHKRGGQETQYF
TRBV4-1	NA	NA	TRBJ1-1	TGCGCCAGCAGCCAAGTCGTGGGGGGGAACACTGAAGCTTTCTTT	CASSQVVGGNTEAFF
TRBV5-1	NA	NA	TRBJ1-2	TGCGCCAGCAGCTCCCTCCGGGGCGATGGCTACACCTTC	CASSSLRGDGYTF
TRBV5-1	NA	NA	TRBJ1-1	TGCGCCAGCAGCTTGCGCGGGACTGAAGCTTTCTTT	CASSLRGTEAFF
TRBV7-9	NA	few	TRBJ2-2	TGTGCCAGCAGCTTAGATACAGCAGGCACCGGGGAGCTGTTTTTT	CASSLDTAGTGELFF
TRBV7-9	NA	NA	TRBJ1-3	TGTGCCAGCCAATACGAGGCTCTTACCTCTGGAAACACCATATATTTT	CASQYEALTSGNTIYF
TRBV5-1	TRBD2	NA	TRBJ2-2	TGCGCCAGCAGCCCGGGACTAGGAGGGACCGGGGAGCTGTTTTTT	CASSPGLGGTGELFF
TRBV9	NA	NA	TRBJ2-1	TGTGCCAGCAGCAGGGACACTTACAATGAGCAGTTCTTC	CASSRDTYNEQFF
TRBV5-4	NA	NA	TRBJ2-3	TGTGCCAGCAGCCCTAATAGGGATACGCAGTATTTT	CASSPNRDTQYF
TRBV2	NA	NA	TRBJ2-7	TGTGCCAGCAGGCAAATGGAGGGGGGTGAGCAGTACTTC	CASRQMEGGEQYF
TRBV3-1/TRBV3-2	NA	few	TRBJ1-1	TGTGCCAGCAGCCAAGCGGGGGCCACTGAAGCTTTCTTT	CASSQAGATEAFF
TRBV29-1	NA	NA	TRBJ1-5	TGCAGCGTTGACGGGGGCATGGGGCAGCCCCAGCATTTT	CSVDGGMGQPQHF
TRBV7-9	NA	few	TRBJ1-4	TGTGCCAGCAGCTTAGCCGGGTCCCTCGGGGCAACTAATGAAAAACTGTTTTTT	CASSLAGSLGATNEKLFF
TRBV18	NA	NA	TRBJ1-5	TGTGCCAGCTCACCAGAGGGGCCCTCCCAGCCCCAGCATTTT	CASSPEGPSQPQHF
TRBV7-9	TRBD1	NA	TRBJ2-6	TGTGCCAGCAGCTTAAATACAGGGGTGCCTGGGGCCAACGTCCTGACTTTC	CASSLNTGVPGANVLTF